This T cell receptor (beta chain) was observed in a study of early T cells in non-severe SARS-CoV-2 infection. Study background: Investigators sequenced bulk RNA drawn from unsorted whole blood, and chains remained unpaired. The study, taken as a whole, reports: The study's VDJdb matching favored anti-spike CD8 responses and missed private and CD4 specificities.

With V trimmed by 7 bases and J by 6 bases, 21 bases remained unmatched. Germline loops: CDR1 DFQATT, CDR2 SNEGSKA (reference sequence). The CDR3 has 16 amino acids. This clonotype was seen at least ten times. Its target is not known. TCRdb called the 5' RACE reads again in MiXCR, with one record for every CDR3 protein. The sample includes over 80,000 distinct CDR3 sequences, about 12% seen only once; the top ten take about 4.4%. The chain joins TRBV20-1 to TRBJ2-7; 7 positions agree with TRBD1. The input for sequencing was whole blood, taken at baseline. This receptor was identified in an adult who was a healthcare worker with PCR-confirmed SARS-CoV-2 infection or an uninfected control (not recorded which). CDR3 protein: CSVLSPLPGQPSEQYF. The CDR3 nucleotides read TGCAGTGTCCTTTCCCCTCTCCCGGGACAGCCCAGCGAGCAGTACTTC.